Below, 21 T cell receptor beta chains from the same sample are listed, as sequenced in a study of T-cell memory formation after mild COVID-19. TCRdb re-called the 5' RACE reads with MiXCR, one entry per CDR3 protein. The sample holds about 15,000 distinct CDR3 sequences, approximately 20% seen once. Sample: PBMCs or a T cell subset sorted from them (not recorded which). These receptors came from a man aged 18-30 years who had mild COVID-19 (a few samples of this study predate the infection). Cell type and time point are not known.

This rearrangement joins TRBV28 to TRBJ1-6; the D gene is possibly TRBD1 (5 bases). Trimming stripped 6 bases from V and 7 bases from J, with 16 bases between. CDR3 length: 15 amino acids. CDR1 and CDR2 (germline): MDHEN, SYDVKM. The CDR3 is CASRGGVPYNSPLHF. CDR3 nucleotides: TGTGCCAGCAGGGGGGGAGTACCTTACAATTCACCCCTCCACTTT.

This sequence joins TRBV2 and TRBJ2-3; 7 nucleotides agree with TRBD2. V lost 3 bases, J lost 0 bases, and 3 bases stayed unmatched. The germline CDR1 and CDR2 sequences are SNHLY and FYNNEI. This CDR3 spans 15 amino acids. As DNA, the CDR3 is TGTGCCAGCAGTGATGTTAGCGGGAGCACAGATACGCAGTATTTT. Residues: CASSDVSGSTDTQYF.

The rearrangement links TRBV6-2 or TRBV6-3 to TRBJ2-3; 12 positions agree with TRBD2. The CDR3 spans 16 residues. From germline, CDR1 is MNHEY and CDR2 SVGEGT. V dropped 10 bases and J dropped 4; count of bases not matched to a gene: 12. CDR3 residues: CAIAHHLAGGPDTQYF. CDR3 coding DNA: TGTGCCATCGCCCACCACCTAGCGGGAGGGCCAGATACGCAGTATTTT.

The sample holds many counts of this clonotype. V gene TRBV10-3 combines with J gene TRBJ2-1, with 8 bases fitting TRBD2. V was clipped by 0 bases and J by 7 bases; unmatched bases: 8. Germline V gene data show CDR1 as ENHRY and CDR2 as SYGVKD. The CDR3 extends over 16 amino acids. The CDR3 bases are TGTGCCATCAGTGAGTCGTGGGGCGGGGGGCCTAATGAGCAGTTCTTC. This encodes CAISESWGGGPNEQFF.

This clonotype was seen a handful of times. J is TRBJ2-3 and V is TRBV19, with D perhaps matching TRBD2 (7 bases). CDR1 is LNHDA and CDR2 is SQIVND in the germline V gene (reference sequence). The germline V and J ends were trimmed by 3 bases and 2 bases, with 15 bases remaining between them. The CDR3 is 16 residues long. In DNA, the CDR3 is TGTGCCAGTAGTATCCACCTTGGGGGGGCCACAGATACGCAGTATTTT. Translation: CASSIHLGGATDTQYF.

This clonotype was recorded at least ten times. The CDR3 DNA is TGTGCCACCAGTGCCGCCCACACAGATACGCAGTATTTT. Translating it yields CATSAAHTDTQYF. The rearrangement links TRBV24-1 to TRBJ2-3; D not certain. The ends were cut back, 5 bases at V and 2 bases at J, with 7 bases in the middle. Germline-derived CDR1 and CDR2 are KGHDR and SFDVKD. The CDR3 covers 13 residues.

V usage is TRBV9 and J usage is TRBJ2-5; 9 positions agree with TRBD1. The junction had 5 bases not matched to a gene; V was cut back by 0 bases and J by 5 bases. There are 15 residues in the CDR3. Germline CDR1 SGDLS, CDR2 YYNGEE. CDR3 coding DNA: TGTGCCAGCAGCGTAGACGGACAGGGGCGGGAGACCCAGTACTTC. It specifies CASSVDGQGRETQYF. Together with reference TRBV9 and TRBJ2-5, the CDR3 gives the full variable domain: DSGVTQTPKHLITATGQRVTLRCSPRSGDLSVYWYQQSLDQGLQFLIQYYNGEERAKGNILERFSAQQFPDLHSELNLSSLELGDSALYFCASSVDGQGRETQYFGPGTRLLVL.

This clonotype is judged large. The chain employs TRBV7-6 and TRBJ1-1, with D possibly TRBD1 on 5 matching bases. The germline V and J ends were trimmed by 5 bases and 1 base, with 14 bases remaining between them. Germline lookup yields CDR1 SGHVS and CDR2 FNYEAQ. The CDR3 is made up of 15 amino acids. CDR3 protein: CASSLPPTANTEAFF. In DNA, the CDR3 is TGTGCCAGCAGCCTACCCCCGACAGCGAACACTGAAGCTTTCTTT. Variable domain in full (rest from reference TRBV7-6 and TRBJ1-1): GAGVSQSPRYKVTKRGQDVALRCDPISGHVSLYWYRQALGQGPEFLTYFNYEAQQDKSGLPNDRFSAERPEGSISTLTIQRTEQRDSAMYRCASSLPPTANTEAFFGQGTRLTVV.

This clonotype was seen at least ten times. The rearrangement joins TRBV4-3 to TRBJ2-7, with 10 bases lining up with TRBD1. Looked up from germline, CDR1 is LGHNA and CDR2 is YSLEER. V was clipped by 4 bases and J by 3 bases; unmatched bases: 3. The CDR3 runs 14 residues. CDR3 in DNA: TGCGCCAGCAGCCCCGGGACAGGGGTCTACGAGCAGTACTTC. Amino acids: CASSPGTGVYEQYF.

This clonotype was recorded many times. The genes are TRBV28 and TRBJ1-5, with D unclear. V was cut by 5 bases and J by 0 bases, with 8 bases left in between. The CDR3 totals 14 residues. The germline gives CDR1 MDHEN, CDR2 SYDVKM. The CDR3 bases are TGTGCCAGCAGTCCACGATATAGCAATCAGCCCCAGCATTTT. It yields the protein CASSPRYSNQPQHF.

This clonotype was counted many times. CDR3 DNA sequence: TGTGCCAGCAGGACAGGGTGGGTCGATCAGCCCCAGCATTTT. This translates into CASRTGWVDQPQHF. The chain combines TRBV27 with TRBJ1-5, with 7 bases identical to TRBD1. Germline V gives CDR1 MNHEY, CDR2 SMNVEV (reference sequence). The trim removed 6 bases at V and 5 bases at J, leaving 7 bases unmatched. CDR3 length: 14 residues.

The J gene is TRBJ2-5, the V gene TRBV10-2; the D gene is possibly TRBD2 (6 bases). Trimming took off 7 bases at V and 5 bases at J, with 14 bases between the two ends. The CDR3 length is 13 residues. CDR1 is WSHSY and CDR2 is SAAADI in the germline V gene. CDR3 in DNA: TGCGCCAGCAACGGGGGATTCGGGGAGACCCAGTACTTC. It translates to CASNGGFGETQYF.

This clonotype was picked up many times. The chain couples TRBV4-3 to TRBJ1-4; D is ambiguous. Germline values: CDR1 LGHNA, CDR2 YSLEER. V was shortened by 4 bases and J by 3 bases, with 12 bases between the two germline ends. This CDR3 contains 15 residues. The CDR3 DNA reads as TGCGCCAGCAGCCCAAACGGGCCAGCTAATGAAAAACTGTTTTTT. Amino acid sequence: CASSPNGPANEKLFF.

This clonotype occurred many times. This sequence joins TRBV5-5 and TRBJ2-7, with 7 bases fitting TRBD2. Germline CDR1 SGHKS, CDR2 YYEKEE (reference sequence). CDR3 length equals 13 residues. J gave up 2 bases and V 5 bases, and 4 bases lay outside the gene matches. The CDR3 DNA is TGTGCCAGCAGTGCCGGGACTACCTACGAGCAGTACTTC. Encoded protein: CASSAGTTYEQYF.

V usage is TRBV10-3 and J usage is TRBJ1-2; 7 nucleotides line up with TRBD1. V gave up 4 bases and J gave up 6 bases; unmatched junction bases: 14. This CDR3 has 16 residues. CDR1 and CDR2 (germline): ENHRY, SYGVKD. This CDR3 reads CAISAGTAISPHGYTF. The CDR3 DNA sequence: TGTGCCATCAGTGCCGGGACAGCTATATCCCCCCATGGCTACACCTTC.

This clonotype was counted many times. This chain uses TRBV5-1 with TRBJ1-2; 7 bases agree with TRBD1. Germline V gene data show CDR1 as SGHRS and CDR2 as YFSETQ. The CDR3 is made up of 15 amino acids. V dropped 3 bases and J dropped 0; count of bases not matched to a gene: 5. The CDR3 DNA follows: TGCGCCAGCAGCTCCGGGGACAGCGCTAACTATGGCTACACCTTC. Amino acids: CASSSGDSANYGYTF. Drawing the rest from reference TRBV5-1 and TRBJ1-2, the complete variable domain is KAGVTQTPRYLIKTRGQQVTLSCSPISGHRSVSWYQQTPGQGLQFLFEYFSETQRNKGNFPGRFSGRQFSNSRSEMNVSTLELGDSALYLCASSSGDSANYGYTFGSGTRLTVV.

The CDR3 region is CASSIAAGSSYNEQFF. CDR3 nucleotide sequence: TGTGCCAGTAGTATAGCAGCAGGGAGCTCCTACAATGAGCAGTTCTTC. The chain joins TRBV19 to TRBJ2-1; possibly TRBD1 or TRBD2 for D (5 bases each). The germline V gene encodes CDR1 LNHDA and CDR2 SQIVND (reference sequence). The CDR3 is 16 residues long. V was clipped by 1 base and J by 0 bases, with 10 bases between them.

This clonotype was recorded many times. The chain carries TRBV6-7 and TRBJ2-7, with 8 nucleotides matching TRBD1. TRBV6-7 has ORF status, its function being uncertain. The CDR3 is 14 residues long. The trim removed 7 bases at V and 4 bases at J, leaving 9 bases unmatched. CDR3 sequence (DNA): TGTGCCAGCAACCCCGGGACAGGAGTTTACGAGCAGTACGTC. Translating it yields CASNPGTGVYEQYV.

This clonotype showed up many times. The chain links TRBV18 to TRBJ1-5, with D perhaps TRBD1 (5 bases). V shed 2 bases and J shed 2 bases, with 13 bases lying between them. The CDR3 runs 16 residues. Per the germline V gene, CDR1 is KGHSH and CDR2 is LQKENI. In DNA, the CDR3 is TGTGCCAGCTCACCATTATCAGGGAATGGCAATCAGCCCCAGCATTTT. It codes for CASSPLSGNGNQPQHF.

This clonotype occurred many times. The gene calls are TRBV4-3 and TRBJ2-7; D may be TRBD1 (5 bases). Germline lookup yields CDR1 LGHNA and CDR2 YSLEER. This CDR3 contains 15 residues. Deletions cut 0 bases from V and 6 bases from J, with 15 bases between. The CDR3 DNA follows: TGCGCCAGCAGCCAAGATGCAGGGATATCACGCGAGCAGTACTTC. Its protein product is CASSQDAGISREQYF.

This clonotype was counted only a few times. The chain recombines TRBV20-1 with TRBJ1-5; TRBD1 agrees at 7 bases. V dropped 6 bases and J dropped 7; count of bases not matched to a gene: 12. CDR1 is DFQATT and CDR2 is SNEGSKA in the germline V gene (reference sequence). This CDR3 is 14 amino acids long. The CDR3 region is CSAQIQGRGQPQHF. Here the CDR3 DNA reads TGCAGTGCGCAGATACAGGGGCGCGGACAGCCCCAGCATTTT.